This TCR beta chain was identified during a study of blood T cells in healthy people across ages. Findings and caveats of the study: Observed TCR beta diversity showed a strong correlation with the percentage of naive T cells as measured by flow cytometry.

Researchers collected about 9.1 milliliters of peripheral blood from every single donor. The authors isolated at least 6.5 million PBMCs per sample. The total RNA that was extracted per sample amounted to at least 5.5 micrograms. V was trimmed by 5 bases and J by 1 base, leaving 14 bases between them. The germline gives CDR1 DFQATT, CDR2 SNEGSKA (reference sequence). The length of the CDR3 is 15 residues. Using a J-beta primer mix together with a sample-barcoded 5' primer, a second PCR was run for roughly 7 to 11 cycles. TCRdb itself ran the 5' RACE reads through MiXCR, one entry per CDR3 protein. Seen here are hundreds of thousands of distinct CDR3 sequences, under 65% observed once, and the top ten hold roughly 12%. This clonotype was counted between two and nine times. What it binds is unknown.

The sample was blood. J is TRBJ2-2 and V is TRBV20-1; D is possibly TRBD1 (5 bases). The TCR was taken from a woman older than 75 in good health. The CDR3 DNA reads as TGCAGTGCTCACCCCCCCAGGGTGAACACCGGGGAGCTGTTTTTT. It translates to CSAHPPRVNTGELFF.